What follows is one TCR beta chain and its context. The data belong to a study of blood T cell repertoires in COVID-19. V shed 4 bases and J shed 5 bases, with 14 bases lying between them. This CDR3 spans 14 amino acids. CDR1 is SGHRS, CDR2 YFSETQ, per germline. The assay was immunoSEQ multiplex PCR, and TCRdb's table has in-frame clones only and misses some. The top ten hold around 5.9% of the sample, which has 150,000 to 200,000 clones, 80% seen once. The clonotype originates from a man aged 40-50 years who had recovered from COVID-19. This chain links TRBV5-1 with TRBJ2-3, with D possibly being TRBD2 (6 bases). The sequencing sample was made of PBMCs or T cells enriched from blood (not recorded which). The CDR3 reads CASSGGTVKDTQYF. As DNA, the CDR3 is TGCGCCAGCAGCGGCGGGACGGTGAAAGATACGCAGTATTTT. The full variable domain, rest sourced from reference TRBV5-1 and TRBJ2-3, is KAGVTQTPRYLIKTRGQQVTLSCSPISGHRSVSWYQQTPGQGLQFLFEYFSETQRNKGNFPGRFSGRQFSNSRSEMNVSTLELGDSALYLCASSGGTVKDTQYFGPGTRLTVL.